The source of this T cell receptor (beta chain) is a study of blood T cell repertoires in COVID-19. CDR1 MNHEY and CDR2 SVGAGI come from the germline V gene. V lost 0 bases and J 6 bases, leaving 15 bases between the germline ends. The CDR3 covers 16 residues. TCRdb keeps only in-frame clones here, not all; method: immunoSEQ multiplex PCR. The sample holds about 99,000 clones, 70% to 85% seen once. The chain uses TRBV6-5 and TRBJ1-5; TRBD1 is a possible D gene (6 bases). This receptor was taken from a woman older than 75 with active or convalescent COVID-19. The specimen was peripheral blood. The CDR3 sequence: CASSYSNTGQGQPQHF. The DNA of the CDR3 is TGTGCCAGCAGTTACTCGAATACAGGGCAGGGTCAGCCCCAGCATTTT.